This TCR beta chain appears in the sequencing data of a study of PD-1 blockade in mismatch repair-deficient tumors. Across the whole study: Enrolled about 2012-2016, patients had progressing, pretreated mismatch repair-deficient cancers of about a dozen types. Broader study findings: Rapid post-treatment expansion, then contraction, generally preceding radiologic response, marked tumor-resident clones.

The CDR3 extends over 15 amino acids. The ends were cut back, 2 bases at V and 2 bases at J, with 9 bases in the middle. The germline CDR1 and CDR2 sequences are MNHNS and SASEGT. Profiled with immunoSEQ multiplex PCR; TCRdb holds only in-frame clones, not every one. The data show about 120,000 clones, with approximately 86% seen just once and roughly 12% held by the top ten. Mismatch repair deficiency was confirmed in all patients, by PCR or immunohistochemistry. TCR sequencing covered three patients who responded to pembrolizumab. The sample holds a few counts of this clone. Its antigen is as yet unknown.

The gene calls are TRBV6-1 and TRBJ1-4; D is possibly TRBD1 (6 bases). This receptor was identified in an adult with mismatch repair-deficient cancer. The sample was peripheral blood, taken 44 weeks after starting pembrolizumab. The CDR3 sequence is CASSELGGTNEKLFF. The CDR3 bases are TGTGCCAGCAGTGAATTAGGGGGGACTAATGAAAAACTGTTTTTT.